What follows are 9 T cell receptor beta chains derived from one specimen sequenced in a study of patients and donors after allogeneic stem cell transplantation. TCRdb reprocessed the RT-PCR reads via MiXCR and lists one record per CDR3 protein. The sample has about 960,000 distinct CDR3 sequences; 15% to 20% are singletons. The sequenced material came from blood, either unsorted or a sorted T cell fraction (not recorded which). These receptor sequences come from a human donor who was either an allogeneic HSCT recipient or a stem cell or donor lymphocyte infusion donor (not recorded which). It is not recorded whose cells these are; they may come from a transplant donor.

In its sample, this clonotype was seen once. This may come from a read error, since a much larger clone is one base off. The CDR3 end shows no conserved phenylalanine or tryptophan, and so a read error is likely. The V gene is TRBV6-5, the J gene TRBJ1-1, with D hard to call. Germline-derived CDR1 and CDR2 are MNHEY and SVGAGI. V gave up 2 bases and J gave up 1 base, with 11 bases separating them. The CDR3 contains 15 residues. CDR3 region: CASSYGVTTNTEAFL. CDR3 bases: TGTGCCAGCAGTTACGGGGTAACTACGAACACTGAAGCTTTCTTA.

The table lists this clonotype with a few counts. V is TRBV15 and J is TRBJ1-2, with D perhaps TRBD1 (6 bases). The length of the CDR3 is 15 residues. V lost 1 base to trimming and J lost 2 bases, with 11 bases between them. Germline V lookup: CDR1 LNHNV, CDR2 YYDKDF (reference sequence). This CDR3 reads CATSRGVQGNYGYTF. The CDR3 DNA sequence: TGTGCCACCAGCAGAGGGGTCCAGGGGAACTATGGCTACACCTTC.

This clonotype was seen only a few times. The chain employs TRBV20-1 and TRBJ2-5; perhaps D is TRBD1 or TRBD2 (6 bases each). Germline values: CDR1 DFQATT, CDR2 SNEGSKA (reference sequence). This CDR3 region has 13 residues. Trimming shortened V by 0 bases and J by 2 bases, and 7 bases separated the two germline ends. CDR3 sequence: CSAREGGQETQYF. CDR3 DNA: TGCAGTGCTAGAGAAGGGGGGCAAGAGACCCAGTACTTC.

V and J are TRBV5-1 and TRBJ1-1, with D possibly TRBD1 on 6 matching bases. The CDR3 runs to 14 residues. Trimming shortened V by 5 bases and J by 1 base, and 12 bases separated the two germline ends. CDR1 and CDR2 (germline): SGHRS, YFSETQ. CDR3 DNA sequence: TGCGCCAGCAGAGCTCAGGGGACGAACACTGAAGCTTTCTTT. This gives the protein CASRAQGTNTEAFF.

This clonotype showed up just a few times. The rearrangement joins TRBV30 to TRBJ2-3; tentative D call: TRBD2 (6 bases). CDR1 GTSNPN and CDR2 SVGIG come from the germline V gene (reference sequence). V dropped 5 bases and J dropped 8 bases, with 20 bases sitting between them. The CDR3 runs 14 residues. The CDR3 coding sequence is TGTGCCTGGGGATCCGGGACTGCCTTGAGTACGCAGTATTTT. Protein sequence: CAWGSGTALSTQYF.

This clonotype was seen a few times. The chain joins TRBV6-5 to TRBJ1-2; D unresolved. The CDR3 runs 14 residues. The V end was cut by 0 bases, the J end by 4 bases, with 9 bases between. Germline assignment: CDR1 MNHEY and CDR2 SVGAGI. In nucleotides, the CDR3 is TGTGCCAGCAGTTACTCCCCAGGCAGCTATGGCTACACCTTC. Amino acids: CASSYSPGSYGYTF.

This chain joins TRBV5-1 and TRBJ2-1, with a tentative D call TRBD1 (6 bases). Germline CDR1 is SGHRS and CDR2 is YFSETQ. The CDR3 contains 14 residues. Trimming took off 4 bases at V and 8 bases at J, with 16 bases between the two ends. DNA for the CDR3: TGCGCCAGCAGCCGGGACACCCAGTACCATGAGCAGTTCTTC. Its translation is CASSRDTQYHEQFF.

This clonotype showed up just a few times. The chain carries TRBV20-1 and TRBJ2-2; D is undetermined. Germline V gene sequence: CDR1 DFQATT, CDR2 SNEGSKA (reference sequence). The V end was cut by 0 bases, the J end by 1 base, with 15 bases between. CDR3 length: 17 residues. CDR3 bases: TGCAGTGCTAGAGATCGGTCCAGATTTAGGAACACCGGGGAGCTGTTTTTT. It is translated as CSARDRSRFRNTGELFF.

This clonotype was picked up a small number of times. This chain uses TRBV5-6 with TRBJ2-7, with D maybe TRBD2 (5 bases). Germline V gives CDR1 SGHDT, CDR2 YYEEEE. The CDR3 length is 13 residues. The ends were cut back, 3 bases at V and 4 bases at J, with 11 bases in the middle. CDR3 coding DNA: TGTGCCAGCAGCTCCGACTATACTTACGAGCAGTACTTC. Protein product: CASSSDYTYEQYF.